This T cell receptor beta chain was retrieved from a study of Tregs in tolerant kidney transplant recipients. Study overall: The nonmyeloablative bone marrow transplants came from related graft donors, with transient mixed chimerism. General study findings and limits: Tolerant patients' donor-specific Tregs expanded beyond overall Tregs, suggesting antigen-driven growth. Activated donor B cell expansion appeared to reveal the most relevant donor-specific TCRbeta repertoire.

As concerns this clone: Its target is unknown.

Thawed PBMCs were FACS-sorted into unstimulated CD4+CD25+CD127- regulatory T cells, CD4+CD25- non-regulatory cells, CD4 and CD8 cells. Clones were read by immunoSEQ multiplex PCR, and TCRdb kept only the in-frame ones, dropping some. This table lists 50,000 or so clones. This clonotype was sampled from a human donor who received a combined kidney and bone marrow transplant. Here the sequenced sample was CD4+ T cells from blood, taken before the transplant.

The CDR3 bases that were read are TGCGCCAGCAGCTTCGGACAACTCTACGAG. Its translation is CASSFGQLYE. The complete CDR3 protein is CASSFGQLYEQYF. This chain connects TRBV5-1 to TRBJ2-7; D is perhaps TRBD1 (5 bases). Read data end 3 residues before the CDR3 end; the end is taken from the germline J gene. The CDR3 totals 13 residues. Trimming stripped 2 bases from V and 3 bases from J, with 9 bases between. Germline-derived CDR1 and CDR2 are SGHRS and YFSETQ.